One sample yielded the 6 T cell receptor beta chains listed below, sequenced in a study of regulatory T cells in long-lasting Graves disease. Time point here: newly diagnosed GD, antithyroid drugs for less than 3 months. RNA from PBMCs was the source of the TCR library. Combining iRepertoire HTBI primers with Arm-PCR of CDR3 regions, the authors built TCR beta libraries. TCRdb analysed the multiplex PCR reads with MiXCR anew, one entry per CDR3 protein. This sample has some 240,000 distinct CDR3 sequences; roughly a fifth occur once, and the top ten carry 12%. These data also formed part of another study, on T cells in Graves' hyperthyroidism and ophthalmopathy.

The specimen comprised peripheral blood mononuclear cells (PBMCs), sampled at new diagnosis, from a patient treated with antithyroid drugs. These receptors were taken from a woman in her twenties or thirties with Graves disease.

This clonotype was observed a handful of times. The CDR3 here is CASSQVGISTDTQYF. CDR3 bases: TGTGCCAGCAGTCAGGTCGGAATTAGCACAGATACGCAGTATTTT. The chain links TRBV6-1 to TRBJ2-3; D unclear. V was clipped by 5 bases and J by 0 bases, with 12 bases between them. Germline V gene sequence: CDR1 MNHNS, CDR2 SASEGT. This CDR3 is 15 amino acids long.

This clonotype appeared many times. The rearrangement uses TRBV2 and TRBJ2-1, with D possibly being TRBD2 (5 bases). The CDR3 is 14 residues long. From germline, CDR1 is SNHLY and CDR2 FYNNEI. V dropped 3 bases and J dropped 0 bases, with 6 bases sitting between them. CDR3 bases: TGTGCCAGCAGTGACGGGAACTCCTACAATGAGCAGTTCTTC. Protein sequence: CASSDGNSYNEQFF.

This clonotype was seen many times. The rearrangement uses TRBV5-1 and TRBJ1-1; 9 positions agree with TRBD1. Trimming took 0 bases from V and 1 from J; bases not matched to a gene: 1. In germline, CDR1 is SGHRS, CDR2 YFSETQ. This CDR3 spans 15 amino acids. CDR3 protein: CASSLVQGANTEAFF. The CDR3 DNA reads as TGCGCCAGCAGCTTGGTACAGGGGGCGAACACTGAAGCTTTCTTT.

This chain connects TRBV27 to TRBJ1-6; D is unresolved. The V gene lost 6 bases and the J gene lost 6 bases, with 9 bases spanning the gap. The CDR3 loop spans 13 amino acids. Looked up from germline, CDR1 is MNHEY and CDR2 is SMNVEV (reference sequence). This CDR3 reads CASRTYGNSPLHF. CDR3 nucleotide sequence: TGTGCCAGCAGGACGTATGGTAATTCACCCCTCCACTTT.

The chain combines TRBV5-1 with TRBJ2-7, with no clear D. CDR1 and CDR2 (germline): SGHRS, YFSETQ. With 1 base removed from V and 4 bases from J, the gap between germline ends came to 15 bases. The CDR3 is 15 residues long. In DNA form, the CDR3 reads TGCGCCAGCAGCTTGTCCCAGGCCTCGATTTACGAGCAGTACTTC. As protein: CASSLSQASIYEQYF.

This clonotype was observed a handful of times. The rearrangement uses TRBV7-9 and TRBJ2-5; 7 bases are a match to TRBD2. The CDR3 loop spans 14 amino acids. The V gene end was trimmed by 6 bases and the J gene end by 4 bases; junction bases not matched to a gene: 8. The V gene's germline CDR1 is SEHNR and CDR2 FQNEAQ (reference sequence). This CDR3 reads CASSLTSPGETQYF. The CDR3 DNA sequence: TGTGCCAGCAGTTTGACTAGCCCGGGAGAGACCCAGTACTTC.